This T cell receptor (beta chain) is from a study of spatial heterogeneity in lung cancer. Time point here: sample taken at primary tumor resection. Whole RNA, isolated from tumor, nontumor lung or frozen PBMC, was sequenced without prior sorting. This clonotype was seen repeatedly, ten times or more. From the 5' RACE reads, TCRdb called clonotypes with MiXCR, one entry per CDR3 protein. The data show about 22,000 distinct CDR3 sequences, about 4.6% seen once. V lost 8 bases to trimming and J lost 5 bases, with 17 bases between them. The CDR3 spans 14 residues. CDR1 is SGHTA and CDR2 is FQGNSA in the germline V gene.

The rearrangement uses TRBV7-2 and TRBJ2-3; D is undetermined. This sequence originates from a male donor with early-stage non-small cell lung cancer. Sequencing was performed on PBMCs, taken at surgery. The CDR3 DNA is TGTGCCAGCGGGCCTTCGTGGGCAGAAGATACGCAGTATTTT. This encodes CASGPSWAEDTQYF.